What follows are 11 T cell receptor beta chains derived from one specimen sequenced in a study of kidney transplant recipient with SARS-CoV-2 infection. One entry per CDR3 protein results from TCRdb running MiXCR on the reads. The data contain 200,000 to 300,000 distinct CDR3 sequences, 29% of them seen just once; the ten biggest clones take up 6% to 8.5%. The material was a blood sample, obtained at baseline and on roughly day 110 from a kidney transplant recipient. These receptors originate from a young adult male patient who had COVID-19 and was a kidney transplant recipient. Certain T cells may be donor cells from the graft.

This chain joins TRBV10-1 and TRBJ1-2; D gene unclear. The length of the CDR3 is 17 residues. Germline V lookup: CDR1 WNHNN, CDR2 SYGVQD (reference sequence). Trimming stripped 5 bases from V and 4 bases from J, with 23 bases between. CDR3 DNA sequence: TGCGCCAGCAGTTGTCTCAAAAGATCGCGAAAGACCTATGGCTACACCTTC. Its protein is CASSCLKRSRKTYGYTF.

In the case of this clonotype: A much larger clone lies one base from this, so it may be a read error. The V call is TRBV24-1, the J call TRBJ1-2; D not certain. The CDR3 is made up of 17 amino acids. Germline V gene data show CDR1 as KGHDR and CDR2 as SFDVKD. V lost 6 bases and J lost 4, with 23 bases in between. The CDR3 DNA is TGTGCCACCAGTTTTTGTCATAGTACCAGAAGGACCTATGGCTACACCTTC. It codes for CATSFCHSTRRTYGYTF.

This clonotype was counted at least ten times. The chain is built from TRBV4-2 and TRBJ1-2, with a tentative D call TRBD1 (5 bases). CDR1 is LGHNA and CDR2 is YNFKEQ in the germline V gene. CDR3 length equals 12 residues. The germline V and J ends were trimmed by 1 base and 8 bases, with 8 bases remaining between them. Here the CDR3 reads CASSQAGDGYTF. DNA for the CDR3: TGTGCCAGCAGCCAAGCCGGGGACGGCTACACCTTC.

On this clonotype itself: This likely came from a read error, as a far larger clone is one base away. Written as DNA, the CDR3 is TGTGCCAGCAGTATTTTAGCGGGAGGGCCCAGAGGTGAGCAGTACTTC. This codes for CASSILAGGPRGEQYF. This chain uses TRBV28 with TRBJ2-1; TRBD2 matches at 11 bases. The J call is uncertain, as TRBJ2-7 better fits the DNA end. The CDR3 consists of 16 residues. Germline values: CDR1 MDHEN, CDR2 SYDVKM.

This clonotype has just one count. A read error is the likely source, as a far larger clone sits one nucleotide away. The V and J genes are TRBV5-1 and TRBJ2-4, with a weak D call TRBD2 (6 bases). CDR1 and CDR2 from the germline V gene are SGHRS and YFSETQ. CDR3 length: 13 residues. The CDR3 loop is CASSSGLNYEQCF. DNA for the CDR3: TGCGCCAGCAGCTCGGGACTGAACTACGAGCAGTGCTTC. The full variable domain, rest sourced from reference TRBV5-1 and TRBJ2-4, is KAGVTQTPRYLIKTRGQQVTLSCSPISGHRSVSWYQQTPGQGLQFLFEYFSETQRNKGNFPGRFSGRQFSNSRSEMNVSTLELGDSALYLCASSSGLNYEQCFGAGTRLSVL.

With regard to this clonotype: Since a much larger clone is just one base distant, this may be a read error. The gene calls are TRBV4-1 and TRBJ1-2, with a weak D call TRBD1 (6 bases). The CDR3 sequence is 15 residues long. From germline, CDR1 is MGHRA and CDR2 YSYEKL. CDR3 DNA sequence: TGCACCAGCAGCCAAGTGGGGGGCCCCAACTATGGCTACACCTTC. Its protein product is CTSSQVGGPNYGYTF.

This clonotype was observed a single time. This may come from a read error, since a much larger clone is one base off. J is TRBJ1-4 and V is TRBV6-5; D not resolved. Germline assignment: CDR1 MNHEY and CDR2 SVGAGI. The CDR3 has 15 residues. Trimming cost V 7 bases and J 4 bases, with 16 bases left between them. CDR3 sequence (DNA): TGTGCCAGCAATGAATTGACGGTTATTAATGAAAAACTGTTTTTT. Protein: CASNELTVINEKLFF.

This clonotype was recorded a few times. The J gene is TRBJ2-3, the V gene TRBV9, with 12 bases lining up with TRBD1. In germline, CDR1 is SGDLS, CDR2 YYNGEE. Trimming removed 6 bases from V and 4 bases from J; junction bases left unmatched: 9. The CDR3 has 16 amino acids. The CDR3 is CASNTLGTGGPDTQYF. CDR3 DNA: TGTGCCAGCAACACCCTTGGGACAGGGGGCCCAGATACGCAGTATTTT. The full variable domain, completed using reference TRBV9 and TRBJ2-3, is DSGVTQTPKHLITATGQRVTLRCSPRSGDLSVYWYQQSLDQGLQFLIQYYNGEERAKGNILERFSAQQFPDLHSELNLSSLELGDSALYFCASNTLGTGGPDTQYFGPGTRLTVL.

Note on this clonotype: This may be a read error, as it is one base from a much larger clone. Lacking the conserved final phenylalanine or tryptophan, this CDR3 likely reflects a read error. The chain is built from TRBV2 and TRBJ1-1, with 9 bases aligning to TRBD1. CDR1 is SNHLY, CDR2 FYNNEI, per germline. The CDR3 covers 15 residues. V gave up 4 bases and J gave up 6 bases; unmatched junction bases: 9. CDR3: CASSGQGVIPAEAFL. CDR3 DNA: TGTGCCAGCAGTGGACAGGGGGTAATTCCGGCTGAAGCTTTCCTT.

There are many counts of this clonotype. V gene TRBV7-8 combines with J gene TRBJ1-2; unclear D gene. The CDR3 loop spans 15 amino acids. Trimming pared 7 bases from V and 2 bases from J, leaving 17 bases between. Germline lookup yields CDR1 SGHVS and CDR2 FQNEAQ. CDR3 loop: CASTRLVSENYGYTF. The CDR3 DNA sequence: TGTGCCAGCACCAGGCTTGTGTCGGAGAACTATGGCTACACCTTC.

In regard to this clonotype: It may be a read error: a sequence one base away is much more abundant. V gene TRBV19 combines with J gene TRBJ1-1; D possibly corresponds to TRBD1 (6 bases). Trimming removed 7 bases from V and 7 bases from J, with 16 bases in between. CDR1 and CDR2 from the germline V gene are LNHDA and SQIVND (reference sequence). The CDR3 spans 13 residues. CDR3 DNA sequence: TGTGCCAGTACCATGGGGGGGCAGATTGAAGCTTTCTTT. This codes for CASTMGGQIEAFF.